This T cell receptor (beta chain) was recovered during a study of prognosis after radiotherapy for stage I lung cancer. Across the study: The 10 to 15 male and roughly six female patients were aged about 53 to 84, median around 74 years. Points from the study as a whole: The authors did not determine whether the expanded TCR clones were tumor-specific.

CDR1 is SGHRS, CDR2 YFSETQ, per germline. The CDR3 contains 13 residues. This clonotype was recorded many times. Its antigen is unidentified. A read error may explain this, as a much larger clone is one base away. Two-round multiplex PCR on genomic DNA was the method by which TCR beta CDR3 was amplified. For every TRBV and TRBJ gene, a specific primer was used in first-round PCR. MiXCR, run by TCRdb on the multiplex PCR reads, gives a single entry per CDR3 protein. The data contain some 38,000 distinct CDR3 sequences, roughly a quarter of them singletons. The sequence came from a donor older than 45 with non-small cell lung cancer. J is TRBJ2-5 and V is TRBV5-1; 7 nucleotides line up with TRBD1. Sequencing used PBMCs, obtained before or after stereotactic body radiation therapy (not recorded which). For the CDR3, the DNA is TGCGCCGGCAGCTTGGGACAGAGGGGGACCCAGTACTTC. This sequence encodes CAGSLGQRGTQYF.